The 26 T cell receptor beta chains in this list originate from one sample, sequenced in a study of PD-1 blockade in classical Hodgkin lymphoma (dated by TCRdb to the early 2020s). Library creation used the immunoSEQ multiplex PCR assay. The table was pulled from immuneACCESS by TCRdb, which kept in-frame rearrangements only. Such tables lose some clones; where checked, under half of the loss comes from unresolved V genes, and the rest has no known cause. Counted in this sample were tens of thousands of clones; around 80% of them appeared once. The ten top clones hold 18% of the sample. The time point tag for this specimen amounts to: cycle 4 day 1 (C4D1), after less than 7 weeks of nivolumab. Every trial patient had relapsed following autologous stem cell transplantation, and prior brentuximab vedotin exposure was what differed among cohorts A, B and C. The sequencing used peripheral blood mononuclear cells (PBMCs), collected before the fourth cycle of nivolumab. Receptor source: a human donor with classical Hodgkin lymphoma.

The V call is TRBV5-1, the J call TRBJ1-6, with D tentatively TRBD1 (5 bases). V lost 0 bases and J 10 bases, leaving 11 bases between the germline ends. The CDR3 runs to 14 residues. Germline V lookup: CDR1 SGHRS, CDR2 YFSETQ. As DNA, the CDR3 is TGCGCCAGCAGCTTGGAGGCAGGGCGGTCACCCCTCCACTTT. Protein: CASSLEAGRSPLHF. The full variable domain, its missing parts supplied by reference TRBV5-1 and TRBJ1-6, is KAGVTQTPRYLIKTRGQQVTLSCSPISGHRSVSWYQQTPGQGLQFLFEYFSETQRNKGNFPGRFSGRQFSNSRSEMNVSTLELGDSALYLCASSLEAGRSPLHFGNGTRLTVT.

This clone has just a few counts. This sequence joins TRBV9 and TRBJ2-5; TRBD2 matches 7 bases. Trimming at V came to 5 bases and at J to 0 bases, leaving 7 bases not matched to a gene. Germline V gives CDR1 SGDLS, CDR2 YYNGEE. This CDR3 comprises 15 residues. CDR3: CASSASGSYQETQYF. The CDR3 DNA reads as TGTGCCAGCAGTGCTAGCGGATCGTACCAAGAGACCCAGTACTTC.

The chain joins TRBV11-2 to TRBJ1-2; D is perhaps TRBD1 (6 bases). CDR3 length equals 15 residues. The V gene's germline CDR1 is SGHAT and CDR2 FQNNGV. Trimming took off 0 bases at V and 7 bases at J, with 15 bases between the two ends. The CDR3 loop is CASSLDAGVSLGYTF. The DNA of the CDR3 is TGTGCCAGCAGCTTAGATGCAGGGGTTTCCCTTGGCTACACCTTC.

This chain joins TRBV5-4 and TRBJ2-3; 9 positions match TRBD2. After removal of 3 bases from V and 2 bases from J, the junction contained 4 bases not matched to a gene. CDR3 length: 15 amino acids. Germline V lookup: CDR1 SGHNT, CDR2 YYREEE (reference sequence). CDR3 sequence reads: CASSSSGVHTDTQYF. CDR3 nucleotide sequence: TGTGCCAGCAGCTCTAGCGGGGTCCACACAGATACGCAGTATTTT.

This rearrangement joins TRBV4-2 to TRBJ2-2; the D is unclear. Germline V gives CDR1 LGHNA, CDR2 YNFKEQ. The CDR3 is 15 amino acids. V dropped 0 bases and J dropped 5 bases, with 10 bases sitting between them. CDR3 sequence reads: CASSQDRPLTGELFF. The CDR3 DNA sequence: TGTGCCAGCAGCCAAGATCGCCCATTAACCGGGGAGCTGTTTTTT.

The CDR3 coding sequence is TGCGCCAGCAGTGAGGGGCAGCTCACTGAAGCTTTCTTT. It is translated as CASSEGQLTEAFF. The J gene is TRBJ1-1, the V gene TRBV10-2, with D unclear. Per the germline V gene, CDR1 is WSHSY and CDR2 is SAAADI. Between the trimmed V and J ends, which lost 2 bases and 4 bases, there was a span of 8 bases. The CDR3 totals 13 residues.

The J gene is TRBJ2-5, the V gene TRBV7-9; D is undetermined. The CDR3 contains 11 residues. Germline assignment: CDR1 SEHNR and CDR2 FQNEAQ (reference sequence). The ends were cut back, 5 bases at V and 5 bases at J, with 6 bases in the middle. The CDR3 sequence is CASSQGETQYF. CDR3 bases: TGTGCCAGCAGCCAAGGGGAGACCCAGTACTTC.

The J gene is TRBJ1-5, the V gene TRBV29-1; D is undetermined. The length of the CDR3 is 13 residues. V lost 6 bases and J lost 0, with 9 bases in between. The germline V gene encodes CDR1 SQVTM and CDR2 ANQGSEA. For the CDR3, the DNA is TGCAGCGTGTTAGAGGGTAGCAATCAGCCCCAGCATTTT. This translates into CSVLEGSNQPQHF.

The gene calls are TRBV5-4 and TRBJ1-1; D is unresolved. Per the germline V gene, CDR1 is SGHNT and CDR2 is YYREEE (reference sequence). V was trimmed by 0 bases and J by 9 bases, leaving 9 bases between them. The CDR3 covers 12 residues. The CDR3 loop reads CASSLDSSKAFF. The CDR3 DNA reads TGTGCCAGCAGCTTGGACAGCAGTAAAGCTTTCTTT.

The chain employs TRBV9 and TRBJ1-2, with D hard to call. V lost 1 base, J lost 2 bases, and 3 bases lay in between. Germline V gives CDR1 SGDLS, CDR2 YYNGEE. This CDR3 comprises 12 residues. CDR3 protein: CASSVRNYGYTF. In nucleotides, the CDR3 is TGTGCCAGCAGCGTAAGAAACTATGGCTACACCTTC.

V and J are TRBV7-9 and TRBJ2-5; D is possibly TRBD2 (5 bases). CDR1 and CDR2 from the germline V gene are SEHNR and FQNEAQ (reference sequence). This CDR3 is 16 amino acids long. V gave up 3 bases and J gave up 3 bases, with 17 bases separating them. CDR3: CASSFDLSTGKETQYF. CDR3 DNA: TGTGCCAGCAGCTTCGATCTCTCGACGGGGAAAGAGACCCAGTACTTC.

J is TRBJ2-2 and V is TRBV9; 9 bases line up with TRBD1. CDR1 is SGDLS and CDR2 is YYNGEE in the germline V gene. The CDR3 contains 14 residues. Trimming took 3 bases from V and 3 from J; bases not matched to a gene: 0. CDR3 sequence reads: CASSGTGDTGELFF. In nucleotides, the CDR3 is TGTGCCAGCAGCGGGACAGGGGACACCGGGGAGCTGTTTTTT.

The chain employs TRBV19 and TRBJ2-1, with 8 bases aligning to TRBD1. After removal of 7 bases from V and 6 bases from J, the junction contained 8 bases not matched to a gene. Germline CDR1 and CDR2: LNHDA and SQIVND (reference sequence). The CDR3 contains 14 residues. CDR3 in amino acids: CASNTGGSVNEQFF. CDR3 DNA: TGTGCCAGTAACACAGGGGGTTCGGTCAATGAGCAGTTCTTC.

This chain uses TRBV5-6 with TRBJ2-1, with TRBD1 as a possible D gene (6 bases). The CDR3 extends over 13 amino acids. The V gene lost 4 bases and the J gene lost 7 bases, with 12 bases spanning the gap. The germline V gene encodes CDR1 SGHDT and CDR2 YYEEEE. CDR3 DNA sequence: TGTGCCAGCAGCCCTACGACAGGTAATGAGCAGTTCTTC. Translation: CASSPTTGNEQFF.

This chain uses TRBV6-1 with TRBJ2-5; TRBD1 matches at 8 bases. With V trimmed by 4 bases and J by 2 bases, 6 bases remained unmatched. The germline CDR1 and CDR2 sequences are MNHNS and SASEGT. CDR3 size: 15 residues. The CDR3 DNA follows: TGTGCCAGCAGTGTAGGGACAGGTTCACAAGAGACCCAGTACTTC. Protein sequence: CASSVGTGSQETQYF.

A few counts support this clone. This chain links TRBV4-2 with TRBJ1-4; D remains ambiguous. CDR1 is LGHNA, CDR2 YNFKEQ, per germline. The CDR3 spans 16 residues. V was pared by 4 bases and J by 2 bases, with 14 bases between. CDR3 bases: TGTGCCAGCAGCCCAAGACAAACGGCGACTAATGAAAAACTGTTTTTT. It is translated as CASSPRQTATNEKLFF.

This clone was picked up a small number of times. The rearrangement uses TRBV27 and TRBJ1-5, with a weak D call TRBD1 (6 bases). V was cut by 7 bases and J by 6 bases, with 25 bases left in between. This CDR3 has 17 amino acids. In germline, CDR1 is MNHEY, CDR2 SMNVEV (reference sequence). The CDR3 reads CASTLRGTRVLGQPQHF. CDR3 DNA: TGTGCCAGCACCCTTAGGGGGACCCGGGTATTAGGTCAGCCCCAGCATTTT.

The chain combines TRBV6-6 with TRBJ1-2, with TRBD1 identical over 7 bases. Germline values: CDR1 MNHNY, CDR2 SVGAGI (reference sequence). This CDR3 has 15 amino acids. The junction had 8 bases not matched to a gene; V was cut back by 2 bases and J by 5 bases. In DNA form, the CDR3 reads TGTGCCAGCAGTTACCGGACAGGAAGAGGGTATGGCTACACCTTC. It encodes CASSYRTGRGYGYTF.

This clone was observed a handful of times. The chain employs TRBV4-3 and TRBJ1-1; D unresolved. V was cut by 1 base and J by 1 base, with 10 bases left in between. Germline assignment: CDR1 LGHNA and CDR2 YSLEER. The CDR3 loop spans 15 amino acids. CDR3 residues: CASSQVSLRNTEAFF. The CDR3 region has the DNA TGCGCCAGCAGCCAAGTTTCTCTCAGGAACACTGAAGCTTTCTTT.

The rearrangement links TRBV7-8 to TRBJ2-4; D may be TRBD2 (6 bases). The ends were cut back, 0 bases at V and 8 bases at J, with 14 bases in the middle. The germline CDR1 and CDR2 sequences are SGHVS and FQNEAQ. The CDR3 is 15 residues long. CDR3 protein: CASSLAVGGVHIQYF. DNA of the CDR3: TGTGCCAGCAGCTTAGCGGTCGGGGGAGTCCACATTCAGTACTTC.

This clone occurred a few times. The rearrangement links TRBV7-2 to TRBJ2-4; a possible D gene is TRBD1 (6 bases). V gave up 4 bases and J gave up 1 base, with 17 bases separating them. CDR3 size: 17 residues. CDR1 and CDR2 from the germline V gene are SGHTA and FQGNSA. The CDR3 sequence is CASSSWTSQGAKNIQYF. CDR3 nucleotides: TGTGCCAGCAGCTCCTGGACCTCTCAGGGGGCCAAAAACATTCAGTACTTC.

The chain carries TRBV5-1 and TRBJ1-2; 7 bases are shared with TRBD1. V lost 4 bases to trimming and J lost 4 bases; unmatched junction nucleotides: 7. This CDR3 comprises 14 residues. Germline CDR1 is SGHRS and CDR2 is YFSETQ. CDR3 loop: CASSGGTATYGYTF. CDR3 DNA: TGCGCCAGCAGCGGCGGGACAGCGACCTATGGCTACACCTTC.

The chain has TRBV5-5 and TRBJ2-7; D remains unclear. The CDR3 loop spans 13 amino acids. Germline CDR1 reads SGHKS; CDR2 reads YYEKEE (reference sequence). The V and J ends lost 0 bases and 2 bases respectively, with 6 bases between them. The CDR3 sequence is CASSLDGPYEQYF. The DNA for the CDR3 is TGTGCCAGCAGCTTGGACGGTCCCTACGAGCAGTACTTC. Variable domain in full (rest from reference TRBV5-5 and TRBJ2-7): DAGVTQSPTHLIKTRGQQVTLRCSPISGHKSVSWYQQVLGQGPQFIFQYYEKEERGRGNFPDRFSARQFPNYSSELNVNALLLGDSALYLCASSLDGPYEQYFGPGTRLTVT.

The table lists this clone with a few counts. V usage is TRBV6-1 and J usage is TRBJ1-2, with D uncertain. The germline gives CDR1 MNHNS, CDR2 SASEGT. This CDR3 has 13 residues. V was cut by 7 bases and J by 0 bases, with 9 bases left in between. The CDR3 DNA sequence: TGTGCCAGCAACCGGGCCCCTAACTATGGCTACACCTTC. Its protein is CASNRAPNYGYTF.

The V call is TRBV5-4, the J call TRBJ1-2; TRBD1 might be the D (5 bases). This CDR3 is 12 amino acids long. Trimming shortened V by 10 bases and J by 2 bases, and 12 bases separated the two germline ends. Looked up from germline, CDR1 is SGHNT and CDR2 is YYREEE (reference sequence). CDR3 bases: TGTGCCTTAAAAACAGGAAACTATGGCTACACCTTC. Amino acids: CALKTGNYGYTF.

This clone was found a few times. V gene TRBV11-2 combines with J gene TRBJ1-4, with 10 positions matching TRBD1. This CDR3 has 17 amino acids. Germline CDR1 reads SGHAT; CDR2 reads FQNNGV. V was clipped by 4 bases and J by 7 bases; unmatched bases: 12. This CDR3 is CASSSLNRDRGAEKLFF. CDR3 nucleotides: TGTGCCAGCAGCTCACTCAACCGGGACAGGGGAGCTGAAAAACTGTTTTTT.